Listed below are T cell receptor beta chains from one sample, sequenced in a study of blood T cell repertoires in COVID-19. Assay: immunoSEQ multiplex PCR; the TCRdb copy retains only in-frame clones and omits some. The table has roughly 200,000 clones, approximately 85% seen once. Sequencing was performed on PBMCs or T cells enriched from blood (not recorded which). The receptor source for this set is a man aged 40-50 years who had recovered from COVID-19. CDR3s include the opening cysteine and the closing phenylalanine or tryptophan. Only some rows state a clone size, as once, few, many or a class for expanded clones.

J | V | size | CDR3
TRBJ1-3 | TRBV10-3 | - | CAISGSSGNTIYF
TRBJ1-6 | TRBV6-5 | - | CASGNRAANSPLHF
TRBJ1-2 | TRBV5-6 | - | CASSLDGANYGYTF
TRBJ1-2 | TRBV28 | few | CASSLNSYGYTF
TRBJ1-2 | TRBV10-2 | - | CASSPTTGVSGYTF
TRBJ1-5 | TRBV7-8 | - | CASGEGGNQPQHF
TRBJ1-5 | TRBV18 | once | CASSPLRGEDQPQHF
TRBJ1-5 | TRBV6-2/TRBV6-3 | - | CASSWTGGSQPQHF
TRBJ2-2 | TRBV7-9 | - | CASSPEGGELFF
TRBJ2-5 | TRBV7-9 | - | CASSPTGLGTQYF
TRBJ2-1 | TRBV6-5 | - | CASSYSKYGEQFF
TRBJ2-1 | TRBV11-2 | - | CASSLVSGVDEQFF
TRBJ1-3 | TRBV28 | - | CASTGQGRVTIYF
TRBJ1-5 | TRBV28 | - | CASSFWESNQPQHF
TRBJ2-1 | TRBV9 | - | CASSALAGDYNEQFF
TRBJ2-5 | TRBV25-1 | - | CASSDTGTGPPRETQYF
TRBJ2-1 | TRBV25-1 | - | CASSVPGQGNEQFF
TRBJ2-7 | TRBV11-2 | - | CASSSTVTSSYEQYF
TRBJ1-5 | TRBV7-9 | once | CASSLEPNQPQHF
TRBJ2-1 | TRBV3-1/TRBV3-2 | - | CASSPMDRAHNEQFF
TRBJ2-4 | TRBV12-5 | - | CASGLMTGIAKNIQYF
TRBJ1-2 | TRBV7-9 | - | CASSATGQNYGYTF
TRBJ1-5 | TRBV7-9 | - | CASSLGGGSVQPQHF
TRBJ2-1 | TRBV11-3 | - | CASSSMGQGSEQFF
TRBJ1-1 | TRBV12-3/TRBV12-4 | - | CASYQGFAEAFF
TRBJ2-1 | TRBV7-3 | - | CASSLGAGPNNEQFF
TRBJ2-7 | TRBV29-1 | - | CSVLQGAYEQYF
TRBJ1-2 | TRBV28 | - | CASTFGIADRYTF
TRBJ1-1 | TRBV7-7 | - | CASSRQGQGAFF
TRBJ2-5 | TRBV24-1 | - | CATSGWDSQETQYF
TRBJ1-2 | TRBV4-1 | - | CASSRPGGYGYTF
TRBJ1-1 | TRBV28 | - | CASRRGTEAFF
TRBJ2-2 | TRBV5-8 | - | CASSLPGESAGELFF
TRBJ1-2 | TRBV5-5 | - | CASSLDGVYGYTF
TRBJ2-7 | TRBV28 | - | CASSLNAGTGGSYEQYF
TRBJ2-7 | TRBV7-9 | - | CASSFPDMDEQYF
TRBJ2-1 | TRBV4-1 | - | CASSQETSGSWREQFF
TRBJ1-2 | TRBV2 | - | CASSPTGEGANYGYTF
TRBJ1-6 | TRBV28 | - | CASRSPGGRTSPLHF
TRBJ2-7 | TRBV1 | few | CTSSLRQMGGIDEQYF
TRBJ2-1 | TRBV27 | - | CASSPASTGLYNEQFF
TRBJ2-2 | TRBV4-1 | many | CASSLGTGGWTGELFF
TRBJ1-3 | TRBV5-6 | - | CASSAKTDSGNTIYF
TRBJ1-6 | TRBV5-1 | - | CASAAGSISVSPLHF
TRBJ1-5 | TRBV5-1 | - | CASSIAEGQPQHF
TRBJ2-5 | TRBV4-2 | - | CASSQEATGETQYF
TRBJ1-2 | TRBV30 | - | CAWSEDTNYGYTF
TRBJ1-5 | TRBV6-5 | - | CASRGASNQPQHF
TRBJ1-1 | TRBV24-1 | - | CATRDRASTEAFF
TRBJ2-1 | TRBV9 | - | CASSVREGLNEQFF
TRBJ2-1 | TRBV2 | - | CASSEVTGPYNEQFF
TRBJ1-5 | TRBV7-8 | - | CASSLAINRGGTDQPQHF
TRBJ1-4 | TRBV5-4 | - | CASSSLDRDSEKLFF